This TCR beta chain was profiled in a study of vaccination and CD4 T cells after COVID-19. Study at large: Nasal swab PCR identified SARS-CoV-2 in the convalescent patients, of whom fewer than 10 were mild and one severe. The convalescents were made up of six males and four females, two of whom were Hispanic.

Trimming shortened V by 0 bases and J by 4 bases, and 12 bases separated the two germline ends. CDR1 and CDR2 (germline): LNHDA, SQIVND (reference sequence). The CDR3 covers 15 residues. This clonotype was detected only a few times. Its antigen is not known. Sequenced with the Oncomine TCR Beta short-read assay was DNA taken from cultured CD4+ T cells. TCRdb ran MiXCR on the PCR reads and lists one entry per CDR3 protein. Here the sample spans about 14,000 distinct CDR3 sequences, about 60% being singletons. Study-level results: Only post-vaccination samples contained a median roughly 90% of the reactive clones in convalescent patients.

Noted treatment: roughly ten-day PBMC culture with coronavirus spike peptide pools or control peptides (ViraFEST assay). Sequencing was carried out using CD4+ T cells from blood, cultured in vitro. The chain employs TRBV19 and TRBJ1-1, with TRBD1 as a possible D gene (6 bases). The receptor's source is a human donor who had recovered from COVID-19. The CDR3 loop is CASSIDGGRGTEAFF. The CDR3 nucleotides read TGTGCCAGTAGTATAGACGGGGGCCGAGGCACTGAAGCTTTCTTT.